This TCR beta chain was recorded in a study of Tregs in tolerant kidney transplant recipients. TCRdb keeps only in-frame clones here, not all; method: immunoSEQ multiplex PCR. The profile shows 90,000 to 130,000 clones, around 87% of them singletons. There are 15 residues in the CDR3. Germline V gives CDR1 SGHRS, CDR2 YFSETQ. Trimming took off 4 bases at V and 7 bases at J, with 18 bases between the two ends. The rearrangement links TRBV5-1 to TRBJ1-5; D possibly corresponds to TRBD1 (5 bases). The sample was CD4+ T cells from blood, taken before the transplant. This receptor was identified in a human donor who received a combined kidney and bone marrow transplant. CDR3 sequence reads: CASSPTGGEGQPQHF. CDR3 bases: TGCGCCAGCAGCCCAACGGGAGGGGAGGGACAGCCCCAGCATTTT.